Each of the 19 T cell receptor beta chains below was sequenced from the same sample in a study of OX40 agonist ivuxolimab in advanced cancers. The method was immunoSEQ multiplex PCR; TCRdb's version includes in-frame clones alone and lacks a portion of them. Seen here are fewer than 90,000 clones, more than 85% observed once, and the top ten hold roughly 8%. This specimen consisted of CD4+ or CD8+ T cells sorted from blood, obtained in a trial of the OX40 agonist ivuxolimab. All receptors derive from an adult with an advanced solid tumor such as melanoma, head and neck, liver or kidney cancer.

This clone was seen a handful of times. The chain has TRBV4-2 and TRBJ2-5; D gene unclear. The germline gives CDR1 LGHNA, CDR2 YNFKEQ. Trimming took 1 base from V and 3 from J, leaving 15 bases between them. This CDR3 is 16 amino acids long. CDR3 protein: CASSQGRPMGEETQYF. The DNA of the CDR3 is TGTGCCAGCAGCCAAGGTAGGCCGATGGGCGAAGAGACCCAGTACTTC.

CDR3 nucleotides: TGTGCCAGCAGCTTAGTTTGGGGGCTGAACACCGGGGAGCTGTTTTTT. As protein: CASSLVWGLNTGELFF. This chain links TRBV7-9 with TRBJ2-2, with a weak D call TRBD1 (6 bases). Germline V gene data show CDR1 as SEHNR and CDR2 as FQNEAQ (reference sequence). The CDR3 is 16 residues long. Trimming removed 1 base at V and 1 base at J, with 10 bases between. The full variable domain, rest sourced from reference TRBV7-9 and TRBJ2-2, is DTGVSQNPRHKITKRGQNVTFRCDPISEHNRLYWYRQTLGQGPEFLTYFQNEAQLEKSRLLSDRFSAERPKGSFSTLEIQRTEQGDSAMYLCASSLVWGLNTGELFFGEGSRLTVL.

This chain uses TRBV30 with TRBJ2-2; no firm D call. This CDR3 comprises 14 residues. V lost 0 bases and J 2 bases, leaving 7 bases between the germline ends. CDR1 and CDR2 from the germline V gene are GTSNPN and SVGIG (reference sequence). The CDR3 here is CAWSVDVNTGELFF. The CDR3 DNA sequence: TGTGCCTGGAGTGTAGACGTTAACACCGGGGAGCTGTTTTTT.

V and J are TRBV27 and TRBJ1-3; D gene ambiguous. Trimming removed 6 bases from V and 4 bases from J, with 16 bases in between. Germline CDR1 and CDR2: MNHEY and SMNVEV (reference sequence). The CDR3 is made up of 15 amino acids. As DNA, the CDR3 is TGTGCCAGCAGAAGCCGGTCGAGCGTGGGAAACACCATATATTTT. Translated, it gives CASRSRSSVGNTIYF.

This sequence joins TRBV19 and TRBJ1-1; no clear D. The CDR3 totals 14 residues. Trimming left V 3 bases short and J 0 bases short, with 8 bases between. Germline V gene sequence: CDR1 LNHDA, CDR2 SQIVND (reference sequence). This chain's CDR3 is CASSMSAMNTEAFF. CDR3 nucleotides: TGTGCCAGTAGTATGTCAGCCATGAACACTGAAGCTTTCTTT.

The chain links TRBV28 to TRBJ1-2, with D uncertain. V gave up 6 bases and J gave up 3 bases, with 14 bases separating them. The length of the CDR3 is 14 residues. Germline values: CDR1 MDHEN, CDR2 SYDVKM. CDR3 in amino acids: CASSLEVAYYGYTF. The CDR3 nucleotides read TGTGCCAGCAGCCTTGAGGTAGCATACTATGGCTACACCTTC.

The chain links TRBV11-2 to TRBJ2-1, with 7 bases fitting TRBD1. CDR3 length equals 14 residues. The germline gives CDR1 SGHAT, CDR2 FQNNGV. V was pared by 4 bases and J by 5 bases, with 5 bases of the junction left unmatched. The CDR3 nucleotides read TGTGCCAGCAGCTCAGGACAGGCACACAATGAGCAGTTCTTC. Encoded protein: CASSSGQAHNEQFF.

There are a few counts of this clone. V gene TRBV11-2 combines with J gene TRBJ1-4; TRBD1 might be the D (6 bases). CDR1 SGHAT and CDR2 FQNNGV come from the germline V gene. CDR3 length: 14 residues. V dropped 0 bases and J dropped 8 bases, with 10 bases sitting between them. CDR3 amino acids: CASSLEGGSEKLFF. The CDR3 DNA sequence: TGTGCCAGCAGCTTAGAAGGGGGAAGCGAAAAACTGTTTTTT.

The gene calls are TRBV4-2 and TRBJ1-5, with D possibly TRBD1 on 5 matching bases. There are 16 residues in the CDR3. The germline V and J ends were trimmed by 5 bases and 3 bases, with 17 bases remaining between them. Germline CDR1 is LGHNA and CDR2 is YNFKEQ. CDR3 sequence reads: CASSSTPGLHNQPQHF. Here the CDR3 DNA reads TGTGCCAGCAGCTCCACACCGGGACTGCACAATCAGCCCCAGCATTTT.

The rearrangement links TRBV2 to TRBJ2-3, with D uncertain. Germline V CDR1 and CDR2: SNHLY, FYNNEI. This CDR3 has 11 residues. In nucleotides, the CDR3 is TGTGAGGTGGGGAGCACAGATACGCAGTATTTT. This encodes CEVGSTDTQYF.

This sequence joins TRBV6-1 and TRBJ2-1; the D gene could be TRBD1 or TRBD2 (5 bases each). The V end lost 5 bases, the J end lost 7 bases, and 15 bases lay between the germline ends. The CDR3 runs 14 residues. The germline CDR1 and CDR2 sequences are MNHNS and SASEGT. This chain's CDR3 is CASSIRDPRNEQFF. Written as DNA, the CDR3 is TGTGCCAGCAGTATCCGGGACCCCAGGAATGAGCAGTTCTTC.

The CDR3 bases are TGCAGCGTTGAAGATCGGACAGGGGGCAGTGGAAACACCATATATTTT. Its protein is CSVEDRTGGSGNTIYF. The chain couples TRBV29-1 to TRBJ1-3, with 11 positions matching TRBD1. CDR1 SQVTM and CDR2 ANQGSEA come from the germline V gene. This CDR3 is built from 16 residues. The ends lost 0 bases at V and 3 bases at J; junction bases unmatched: 4.

The genes are TRBV7-6 and TRBJ2-5; D call uncertain. V lost 5 bases and J lost 6, with 13 bases in between. CDR1 is SGHVS and CDR2 is FNYEAQ in the germline V gene. The CDR3 runs to 13 residues. The CDR3 nucleotides are TGTGCCAGCAGCCGGCAAATCGGACAGACCCAGTACTTC. As protein: CASSRQIGQTQYF.

The chain couples TRBV5-8 to TRBJ2-1, with D possibly being TRBD1 or TRBD2 (6 bases each). The germline gives CDR1 SGHTS, CDR2 YDEGEE. The CDR3 extends over 16 amino acids. V dropped 2 bases and J dropped 4 bases, with 16 bases sitting between them. The CDR3 sequence is CASSFNAGHWYNEQFF. CDR3 sequence (DNA): TGTGCCAGCAGCTTCAACGCGGGACATTGGTACAATGAGCAGTTCTTC.

This clone came up once. This chain uses TRBV25-1 with TRBJ2-2; D uncertain. Trimming took off 0 bases at V and 6 bases at J, with 11 bases between the two ends. Germline V gives CDR1 MGHDK, CDR2 SYGVNS. The CDR3 sequence is 15 residues long. In DNA, the CDR3 is TGTGCCAGCAGTGAATATAAGACGTACGCCGGGGAGCTGTTTTTT. Translating it yields CASSEYKTYAGELFF. The full variable domain, its missing parts supplied by reference TRBV25-1 and TRBJ2-2, is EADIYQTPRYLVIGTGKKITLECSQTMGHDKMYWYQQDPGMELHLIHYSYGVNSTEKGDLSSESTVSRIRTEHFPLTLESARPSHTSQYLCASSEYKTYAGELFFGEGSRLTVL.

The chain carries TRBV30 and TRBJ1-5; D remains ambiguous. This CDR3 region has 13 residues. Trimming took off 2 bases at V and 7 bases at J, with 12 bases between the two ends. Germline CDR1 is GTSNPN and CDR2 is SVGIG (reference sequence). The CDR3, as DNA: TGTGCCTGGAGTATCCAGGATCGGCAGCCCCAGCATTTT. Protein: CAWSIQDRQPQHF. Drawing the rest from reference TRBV30 and TRBJ1-5, the complete variable domain is SQTIHQWPATLVQPVGSPLSLECTVEGTSNPNLYWYRQAAGRGLQLLFYSVGIGQISSEVPQNLSASRPQDRQFILSSKKLLLSDSGFYLCAWSIQDRQPQHFGDGTRLSIL.

The gene calls are TRBV7-2 and TRBJ1-5; D gene ambiguous. Germline V gene lookup returns CDR1 SGHTA and CDR2 FQGNSA. The CDR3 spans 15 residues. Trimming removed 0 bases from V and 3 bases from J, with 9 bases in between. The CDR3 spells CASSLAILNNQPQHF. The CDR3, as DNA: TGTGCCAGCAGCTTAGCGATCTTAAACAATCAGCCCCAGCATTTT.

The chain has TRBV18 and TRBJ2-6; D is undetermined. This CDR3 region has 14 residues. V was pared by 4 bases and J by 4 bases, with 8 bases between. Germline CDR1 KGHSH, CDR2 LQKENI. CDR3 in DNA: TGTGCCAGCTCACGGGATGCAGGGGCCAACGTCCTGACTTTC. Protein sequence: CASSRDAGANVLTF.

This clone turned up a few times. This chain joins TRBV6-6 and TRBJ2-2; D is perhaps TRBD1 or TRBD2 (5 bases each). Germline CDR1 and CDR2: MNHNY and SVGAGI (reference sequence). V lost 2 bases to trimming and J lost 3 bases, with 10 bases between them. The CDR3 has 15 amino acids. In DNA form, the CDR3 reads TGTGCCAGCAGTTACGGGGGATGGGACACCGGGGAGCTGTTTTTT. Its translation is CASSYGGWDTGELFF.